The present entry profiles one T cell receptor beta chain with its context. Its antigen is as yet unknown. General observations from the study: The TCR gene usage of tumor memory CD4+ T cells clustered together with blood and lymph node memory CD4+ cells and with lymph node naive CD4+ cells. Tumor Treg TCRs overlapped most with tumor naive CD4+ cells.

Naive CD4+ T cells were purified with Tregs depleted by CD25. TCRdb re-derived calls from the 5' RACE reads in MiXCR, one entry per CDR3 protein. The profile shows roughly 56,000 distinct CDR3 sequences, under 35% of them singletons. In germline, CDR1 is MNHNY, CDR2 SVGAGI (reference sequence). The length of the CDR3 is 12 residues. V shed 2 bases and J shed 5 bases, with 4 bases lying between them. The TCR comes from a female donor with breast cancer. The sample comprised tumor-infiltrating naive CD4+ T cells sorted from the breast tumor. Subset reported: naive CD4+ T cells, CD4+CD45RA+CD25-. The genes are TRBV6-6 and TRBJ1-5; no reliable D call. CDR3 coding DNA: TGTGCCAGCAGTTACACGGATCAGCCCCAGCATTTT. This codes for CASSYTDQPQHF.